This T cell receptor beta chain is drawn from a study of shared clonotypes between healthy human individuals. In the study overall: Per donor, three plates held CD4 naive cells, three held CD4 memory, two held CD8 naive and one held CD8 memory.

To note about this clone: As yet, its antigen is unknown.

The table came from immunoSEQ multiplex PCR; TCRdb's copy has only in-frame clones and leaves some out. The profile shows around 1.4 million clones, approximately 98.5% of them singletons. Study-level points and caveats: Generally, naive subsets (rather than memory subsets) showed larger estimated richness. Against clonotypes common to all four donors, non-shared ones had lower generation probabilities. With few donors, the genetic and exposure-history diversity represented was limited.

The trim removed 4 bases at V and 4 bases at J, leaving 10 bases unmatched. CDR1 is SGHRS and CDR2 is YFSETQ in the germline V gene. The CDR3 covers 16 residues. Material: naive CD4+ T cells sorted from blood. As to subset: CD45RA+ positively selected. J is TRBJ2-5 and V is TRBV5-1; 10 nucleotides agree with TRBD2. This receptor was obtained from a man younger than 45 in good health. In DNA form, the CDR3 reads TGCGCCAGCAGCCGAGAACTAGCGGGAAGAAGAGAGACCCAGTACTTC. As protein: CASSRELAGRRETQYF.